The 24 T cell receptor beta chains in this list originate from one sample, sequenced in a study of regulatory T cells in long-lasting Graves disease. As to time point: newly diagnosed GD, antithyroid drugs for less than 3 months. RNA from PBMCs was the source of the TCR library. iRepertoire HTBI primers and Arm-PCR of CDR3 regions built TCR beta libraries. TCRdb processed the multiplex PCR reads anew with MiXCR; each CDR3 protein has one entry. The sample shows 550,000 or so distinct CDR3 sequences, about 12% of them seen only once. Another study also made use of these data, one on T cells in Graves' hyperthyroidism and ophthalmopathy.

The sequencing here drew on peripheral blood mononuclear cells (PBMCs), taken at new diagnosis, from a patient treated with antithyroid drugs. Receptors originate from a young woman with Graves disease.

This clonotype was seen repeatedly, ten times or more. The chain joins TRBV7-2 to TRBJ1-2; D ambiguous. In germline, CDR1 is SGHTA, CDR2 FQGNSA. V lost 0 bases and J lost 0, with 8 bases in between. The length of the CDR3 is 15 residues. The chain's CDR3 is CASSLAGTANYGYTF. CDR3 sequence (DNA): TGTGCCAGCAGCTTAGCGGGCACAGCTAACTATGGCTACACCTTC.

The chain recombines TRBV9 with TRBJ2-1, with TRBD2 matching 9 bases. The trim removed 0 bases at V and 12 bases at J, leaving 1 base unmatched. This CDR3 has 12 residues. Germline values: CDR1 SGDLS, CDR2 YYNGEE. The chain's CDR3 is CASSVDSGGQFF. The CDR3 bases are TGTGCCAGCAGCGTAGATAGCGGGGGGCAGTTCTTC. The variable domain in full, with the rest retrieved from reference TRBV9 and TRBJ2-1, is DSGVTQTPKHLITATGQRVTLRCSPRSGDLSVYWYQQSLDQGLQFLIQYYNGEERAKGNILERFSAQQFPDLHSELNLSSLELGDSALYFCASSVDSGGQFFGPGTRLTVL.

This clonotype came up many times. The rearrangement joins TRBV5-5 to TRBJ2-2, with D maybe TRBD2 (6 bases). Germline loops: CDR1 SGHKS, CDR2 YYEKEE (reference sequence). V gave up 4 bases and J gave up 6 bases, with 16 bases separating them. This CDR3 spans 15 amino acids. The CDR3 reads CASSQGLLGAGELFF. The CDR3 DNA is TGTGCCAGCAGCCAGGGACTGCTAGGAGCCGGGGAGCTGTTTTTT.

The CDR3 is CASSIQRFPYGYTF. CDR3 sequence (DNA): TGTGCCAGTAGTATACAGAGATTCCCTTATGGCTACACCTTC. The rearrangement links TRBV19 to TRBJ1-2; D gene unclear. The V gene lost 2 bases and the J gene lost 5 bases, with 12 bases spanning the gap. CDR3 length equals 14 residues. CDR1 LNHDA and CDR2 SQIVND come from the germline V gene (reference sequence).

This clonotype showed up many times. The gene calls are TRBV2 and TRBJ2-1; 10 nucleotides align to TRBD1. V shed 8 bases, J shed 5 bases, and the junction held 9 bases outside the gene matches. The CDR3 is made up of 15 amino acids. The germline V gene encodes CDR1 SNHLY and CDR2 FYNNEI. The CDR3 region has the DNA TGTGCCAGCTCACAGGACAGGGGGGAACACAATGAGCAGTTCTTC. Protein: CASSQDRGEHNEQFF.

This clonotype was picked up a small number of times. V and J are TRBV7-9 and TRBJ1-5, with 7 bases aligning to TRBD1. The CDR3 loop spans 15 amino acids. Germline-derived CDR1 and CDR2 are SEHNR and FQNEAQ (reference sequence). V was pared by 2 bases and J by 4 bases, with 5 bases of the junction left unmatched. The CDR3, as DNA: TGTGCCAGCAGCTTACATGGGACAGAGAATCAGCCCCAGCATTTT. It encodes CASSLHGTENQPQHF.

There are a few counts of this clonotype. This chain joins TRBV7-8 and TRBJ2-7; D call uncertain. The CDR3 is made up of 14 amino acids. The germline CDR1 and CDR2 sequences are SGHVS and FQNEAQ. Trimming cost V 8 bases and J 4 bases, with 18 bases left between them. The CDR3 is CASATVGRWYEQYF. For the CDR3, the DNA is TGTGCCAGCGCGACCGTGGGCAGGTGGTACGAGCAGTACTTC.

V is TRBV3-1 and J is TRBJ2-7, with 10 positions matching TRBD2. The ends lost 6 bases at V and 7 bases at J; junction bases unmatched: 6. This CDR3 contains 13 residues. Per the germline V gene, CDR1 is LGHDT and CDR2 is YNNKEL (reference sequence). CDR3 nucleotide sequence: TGTGCCAGCAGTCTGTCTAGCGGGAGTGAGCAGTACTTC. The encoded protein is CASSLSSGSEQYF.

Many counts were recorded for this clonotype. This rearrangement joins TRBV5-1 to TRBJ1-2; weak D call: TRBD1 (6 bases). Germline CDR1 SGHRS, CDR2 YFSETQ. The V and J ends lost 3 bases and 0 bases respectively, with 15 bases between them. The CDR3 is made up of 16 amino acids. The CDR3: CASSSSTGLANYGYTF. Here the CDR3 DNA reads TGCGCCAGCAGCTCTTCTACAGGGTTGGCTAACTATGGCTACACCTTC. Based on the CDR3 plus reference TRBV5-1 and TRBJ1-2, the full variable domain is KAGVTQTPRYLIKTRGQQVTLSCSPISGHRSVSWYQQTPGQGLQFLFEYFSETQRNKGNFPGRFSGRQFSNSRSEMNVSTLELGDSALYLCASSSSTGLANYGYTFGSGTRLTVV.

The rearrangement uses TRBV6-2 or TRBV6-3 and TRBJ2-1; D gene unclear. Germline V lookup: CDR1 MNHEY, CDR2 SVGEGT. V lost 7 bases, J lost 6 bases, and 16 bases lay in between. The CDR3 sequence is 14 residues long. Here the CDR3 reads CASITDASRNEQFF. As DNA, the CDR3 is TGTGCCAGCATCACGGACGCTTCCCGCAATGAGCAGTTCTTC.

This clonotype appeared many times. The chain combines TRBV18 with TRBJ1-3; unclear D gene. Germline V CDR1 and CDR2: KGHSH, LQKENI. The CDR3 contains 16 residues. V dropped 5 bases and J dropped 0 bases, with 14 bases sitting between them. The CDR3 protein is CASSSVPTVSGNTIYF. The CDR3 coding sequence is TGTGCCAGCTCATCCGTTCCAACGGTCTCTGGAAACACCATATATTTT. Filled out from reference TRBV18 and TRBJ1-3, the complete variable domain reads NAGVMQNPRHLVRRRGQEARLRCSPMKGHSHVYWYRQLPEEGLKFMVYLQKENIIDESGMPKERFSAEFPKEGPSILRIQQVVRGDSAAYFCASSSVPTVSGNTIYFGEGSWLTVV.

This clonotype was counted at least ten times. This rearrangement joins TRBV2 to TRBJ1-2, with D tentatively TRBD1 (6 bases). V was trimmed by 5 bases and J by 7 bases, leaving 14 bases between them. Germline V gene sequence: CDR1 SNHLY, CDR2 FYNNEI. There are 13 residues in the CDR3. The CDR3 sequence is CASSYRVAGGYTF. DNA of the CDR3: TGTGCCAGCAGTTACAGGGTTGCAGGTGGCTACACCTTC.

Ten or more counts support this clonotype. The rearrangement uses TRBV12-3 or TRBV12-4 and TRBJ2-5, with unresolved D. The CDR3 length is 12 residues. Trimming removed 5 bases at V and 2 bases at J, with 6 bases between. CDR3 DNA: TGTGCCAGCAGTCCGTTACAAGAGACCCAGTACTTC. It encodes CASSPLQETQYF.

The rearrangement uses TRBV29-1 and TRBJ1-2, with D maybe TRBD1 (6 bases). Germline V lookup: CDR1 SQVTM, CDR2 ANQGSEA. CDR3 length: 14 amino acids. V lost 3 bases and J lost 5, with 16 bases in between. CDR3 sequence: CSVEYRGARYGYTF. The CDR3 DNA sequence: TGCAGCGTTGAGTATCGGGGGGCGAGGTATGGCTACACCTTC.

In its sample, this clonotype was seen many times. The chain couples TRBV5-1 to TRBJ2-5; TRBD1 matches 10 bases. V shed 0 bases, J shed 1 base, and the junction held 6 bases outside the gene matches. The CDR3 consists of 17 residues. CDR1 and CDR2 from the germline V gene are SGHRS and YFSETQ. This CDR3 is CASSLGTGGSRQETQYF. The CDR3 DNA follows: TGCGCCAGCAGCTTGGGGACAGGGGGAAGTCGCCAAGAGACCCAGTACTTC.

V and J are TRBV6-1 and TRBJ1-5; 8 nucleotides match TRBD1. The CDR3 is made up of 13 amino acids. Germline V lookup: CDR1 MNHNS, CDR2 SASEGT. V shed 5 bases and J 8 bases; nucleotides not matched to a gene: 5. DNA of the CDR3: TGTGCCAGCAGTAGGGACAGGATTAAGCCCCAGCATTTT. As protein: CASSRDRIKPQHF.

This clonotype was seen repeatedly, ten times or more. This rearrangement joins TRBV27 to TRBJ2-2, with TRBD1 matching over 8 bases. After removal of 8 bases from V and 1 base from J, the junction contained 9 bases not matched to a gene. Germline loops: CDR1 MNHEY, CDR2 SMNVEV (reference sequence). The CDR3 totals 16 residues. CDR3 loop: CASSWAGQENTGELFF. The CDR3 region has the DNA TGTGCCAGCTCTTGGGCGGGACAGGAGAACACCGGGGAGCTGTTTTTT.

As concerns this clonotype: A read error is possible here, since a much larger clone lies one base away. This rearrangement joins TRBV12-3 or TRBV12-4 to TRBJ1-1; D remains unclear. The CDR3 length is 12 residues. V was trimmed by 5 bases and J by 6 bases, leaving 10 bases between them. The DNA for the CDR3 is TGTGCCAGCAGTCGGAACAGCTCTGAAGCTTTCTTT. Translation gives CASSRNSSEAFF.

Only a few counts were recorded for this clonotype. This may stem from a read error, because a much larger clone lies one nucleotide away. The V and J genes are TRBV11-2 and TRBJ2-5; 9 positions agree with TRBD1. The CDR3 is 16 amino acids. CDR1 and CDR2 (germline): SGHAT, FQNNGV. J was trimmed by 1 base and V by 10 bases; bases with no gene match: 13. CDR3 coding DNA: TGTGCCAACAGACGGCCGGGACAGGGTGTCCAAGAGACCCAGTACTTC. Protein: CANRRPGQGVQETQYF.

This clonotype was found many times. The gene calls are TRBV20-1 and TRBJ2-7; 7 positions agree with TRBD2. V was pared by 4 bases and J by 3 bases, with 6 bases of the junction left unmatched. CDR1 and CDR2 from the germline V gene are DFQATT and SNEGSKA (reference sequence). The CDR3 sequence is 13 residues long. The CDR3: CSATWGGVYEQYF. The CDR3 bases are TGCAGTGCTACTTGGGGAGGGGTCTACGAGCAGTACTTC.

This clonotype was observed many times. The chain couples TRBV6-1 to TRBJ1-1; D unclear. The CDR3 loop spans 14 amino acids. Trimming removed 5 bases from V and 0 bases from J, with 10 bases in between. CDR1 is MNHNS, CDR2 SASEGT, per germline. The CDR3 region is CASSRGFLNTEAFF. CDR3 DNA: TGTGCCAGCAGTAGAGGCTTCTTGAACACTGAAGCTTTCTTT.

This clonotype was detected many times. V gene TRBV20-1 combines with J gene TRBJ2-7; 10 positions agree with TRBD2. This CDR3 contains 14 residues. The V gene's germline CDR1 is DFQATT and CDR2 SNEGSKA (reference sequence). The V segment lost 0 bases and the J segment 5 bases; nucleotides outside the gene matches: 4. The CDR3 sequence is CSARDPSGSNEQYF. For the CDR3, the DNA is TGCAGTGCTAGAGATCCTAGCGGGAGCAACGAGCAGTACTTC.

The rearrangement uses TRBV4-3 and TRBJ1-6; D is perhaps TRBD1 (5 bases). Trimming removed 0 bases at V and 8 bases at J, with 20 bases between. Germline values: CDR1 LGHNA, CDR2 YSLEER. The CDR3 is 18 residues long. In DNA, the CDR3 is TGCGCCAGCAGCCAAGATCACTTCCCGGACACCGTTCATTCACCCCTCCACTTT. Residues: CASSQDHFPDTVHSPLHF.

V gene TRBV4-1 combines with J gene TRBJ2-1; 7 bases are shared with TRBD2. The CDR3 sequence is 14 residues long. J was trimmed by 9 bases and V by 2 bases; bases with no gene match: 7. Germline CDR1 MGHRA, CDR2 YSYEKL. The CDR3 loop reads CASSQLVGEGEQFF. The CDR3 bases are TGCGCCAGCAGCCAATTGGTAGGGGAGGGTGAGCAGTTCTTC.